This TCR beta chain was sequenced during a study of CD8+ T cells in alopecia areata. The treatment: oral pan-JAK inhibitor, 5-10 mg twice daily. General study findings and limits: Lesional tissue from the scalp (especially in alopecia totalis/universalis) showed higher clonality than normal scalp. Sequencing of scalp samples also captures resident alphabeta T cells of normal skin.

Isolated RNA was reverse transcribed into cDNA used as the sequencing template. TCRdb keeps only in-frame clones here, not all; method: immunoSEQ multiplex PCR. Of approximately 220,000 clones listed, approximately 38% are singletons. This clone was picked up a small number of times. Its antigen is unknown. This CDR3 contains 12 residues. The germline V gene encodes CDR1 MNHEY and CDR2 SVGAGI. V shed 4 bases, J shed 8 bases, and the junction held 4 bases outside the gene matches. The origin of this receptor is a human donor with alopecia areata. Here the sequenced sample was CD4+ T cells sorted from blood, taken between weeks 30 and 35, from a patient treated with tofacitinib. V usage is TRBV6-5 and J usage is TRBJ1-2, with 7 positions matching TRBD1. The CDR3 spells CASSSRQGGYTF. The CDR3 region has the DNA TGTGCCAGCAGTTCACGACAGGGCGGCTACACCTTC.